The clone carrying this T cell receptor beta chain was counted at least ten times. The target antigen is unknown. This specimen belongs to a study of post-analysis software for immune sequencing data. Study overall: There were relapsing-remitting, secondary progressive and progressive-relapsing multiple sclerosis among the disease courses included. Study results and limitations: A handful of TRBV segments were significantly more frequent in patients than in controls. TRBV5-6, TRBV5-1 and TRBV20-1 were among these segments. Samples from one preparation batch, clustered by F measure, grouped strongly together. Those with multiple sclerosis, the patient group, showed significantly lower normalized Chao1 diversity than controls.

The library was made from cDNA and included unique molecular identifiers. It was from approximately 0.91 to 9.4 million T cells that approximately 500,000 cDNA molecules came. MiXCR, applied by TCRdb to the PCR reads, yields one record per CDR3 protein. This table has about 400,000 distinct CDR3 sequences, about a third appearing once. Looked up from germline, CDR1 is SGHRS and CDR2 is YFSETQ. V was shortened by 1 base and J by 1 base, with 15 bases between the two germline ends. This CDR3 region has 16 residues. The sample comprised blood. V and J are TRBV5-1 and TRBJ2-7; D gene ambiguous. The clonotype was recovered from a girl aged 5-17 years with multiple sclerosis. The CDR3 sequence is CASSLFPGGSSYEQYF. The CDR3 DNA is TGCGCCAGCAGCTTGTTTCCGGGTGGCAGTTCCTACGAGCAGTACTTC.